These T cell receptor beta chains were read from a single sample in a study of response to subunit inactivated influenza vaccine. TCRdb independently ran MiXCR on the RT-PCR reads; one entry per CDR3 protein. The sample lists 500,000 to 700,000 distinct CDR3 sequences, roughly 25% occurring once. The sample was also reused in another study, on T cells expressing NK-cell markers.

This specimen consisted of CD4+ T cells sorted from PBMCs, obtained roughly 12 days after vaccination. Every receptor here comes from a man aged 50 to 59 who received an inactivated influenza vaccine. Both conserved end residues are part of each CDR3. The order of the fields is J gene, clone size, V gene, CDR3 length, D gene, CDR3 DNA, CDR3 protein. The D gene is left open where the match is weak. Size tells how often a clone was seen (once, few, many) or the class of an expanded clone, and some rows leave it out.

J: TRBJ2-2; size: few; V: TRBV7-2; length: 17; D: TRBD2; DNA: TGTGCCAGCAGCTTAGTCTGGACTAGCGGGAACACCGGGGAGCTGTTTTTT; CDR3: CASSLVWTSGNTGELFF
J: TRBJ2-3; size: .; V: TRBV2; length: 15; D: TRBD2; DNA: TGTGCCAGCAGCAGATCTAGCGGGTTCACAGATACGCAGTATTTT; CDR3: CASSRSSGFTDTQYF
J: TRBJ2-1; size: few; V: TRBV20-1; length: 14; D: TRBD2; DNA: TGCAGTGCTATTAGCGGGAGGGCCTTCCATGAGCAGTTCTTC; CDR3: CSAISGRAFHEQFF
J: TRBJ2-1; size: few; V: TRBV20-1; length: 13; D: .; DNA: TGCAGTGCCCACCAGCCGGGTTACAATGAGCAGTTCTTC; CDR3: CSAHQPGYNEQFF
J: TRBJ1-1; size: few; V: TRBV3-1; length: 14; D: .; DNA: TGTGCCAGCAGCCAAGACAGTCGGAACACTGAAGCTTTCTTT; CDR3: CASSQDSRNTEAFF
J: TRBJ2-3; size: many; V: TRBV24-1; length: 16; D: .; DNA: TGTGCCACCAGTGACCCAGGGACGCCGAGCACAGATACGCAGTATTTT; CDR3: CATSDPGTPSTDTQYF
J: TRBJ2-5; size: few; V: TRBV29-1; length: 13; D: .; DNA: TGCAGCGTGCGCGACAGTGTACAAGAGACCCAGTACTTC; CDR3: CSVRDSVQETQYF
J: TRBJ1-6; size: .; V: TRBV7-6; length: 13; D: .; DNA: TGTGCCAGCAGCTTAGCGCGGAAATCACCCCTCCACTTT; CDR3: CASSLARKSPLHF
J: TRBJ1-3; size: .; V: TRBV19; length: 15; D: .; DNA: TGTGCCAGTAGTATAGGAGGAGTATTGGGAAACACCATATATTTT; CDR3: CASSIGGVLGNTIYF
J: TRBJ2-3; size: many; V: TRBV12-3/TRBV12-4; length: 15; D: TRBD1; DNA: TGTGCCAGCAGTTTCGGGACAGGGGCCACAGATACGCAGTATTTT; CDR3: CASSFGTGATDTQYF
J: TRBJ2-2; size: .; V: TRBV12-3/TRBV12-4; length: 15; D: .; DNA: TGTGCCAGCAGCGTCAGTAGTAGTCACACCGGGGAGCTGTTTTTT; CDR3: CASSVSSSHTGELFF
J: TRBJ1-4; size: .; V: TRBV4-3; length: 15; D: .; DNA: TGCGCCAGCAGCCATGACTTGGGAACTAATGAAAAACTGTTTTTT; CDR3: CASSHDLGTNEKLFF
J: TRBJ2-4; size: many; V: TRBV5-1; length: 18; D: TRBD2; DNA: TGCGCCAGCAGCACGGGAGGGTCCGCTACTACAGCCAAAAACATTCAGTACTTC; CDR3: CASSTGGSATTAKNIQYF
J: TRBJ1-1; size: few; V: TRBV29-1; length: 13; D: .; DNA: TGCAGCGTTTGGACTTTCATGAACACTGAAGCTTTCTTT; CDR3: CSVWTFMNTEAFF
J: TRBJ2-3; size: once; V: TRBV3-1; length: 14; D: .; DNA: TGTGCCAGCAGCCAAGATGGGAGTGTTATGGGGCAGTATTTT; CDR3: CASSQDGSVMGQYF
J: TRBJ1-5; size: few; V: TRBV24-1; length: 12; D: .; DNA: TGTGCCACCAGTGATTTGATGGAGCCCCAGCATTTT; CDR3: CATSDLMEPQHF
J: TRBJ1-3; size: .; V: TRBV18; length: 15; D: .; DNA: TGTGCCAGCTCCCTGGACAGCAGCTCTGGAAACACCATATATTTT; CDR3: CASSLDSSSGNTIYF
J: TRBJ2-7; size: few; V: TRBV7-2; length: 14; D: .; DNA: TGTGCCAGCAGGCCAGCCCTCGGTACCGACGAGCAGTACTTC; CDR3: CASRPALGTDEQYF
J: TRBJ2-7; size: .; V: TRBV20-1; length: 13; D: TRBD2; DNA: TGCAGTGCTAGTAAACTAGCGGTACGGGAGCAGTACTTC; CDR3: CSASKLAVREQYF
J: TRBJ2-2; size: .; V: TRBV6-5; length: 15; D: .; DNA: TGTGCCAGCAGTTACGGTATCGGGGTCACCGGGGAGCTGTTTTTT; CDR3: CASSYGIGVTGELFF
J: TRBJ2-3; size: .; V: TRBV20-1; length: 13; D: .; DNA: TGCAGTGCTAGCGGGATCAACACAGTTACGCAGTATTTT; CDR3: CSASGINTVTQYF
J: TRBJ1-1; size: .; V: TRBV11-3; length: 13; D: .; DNA: TGTGCCAGCAGCTTTAACAGAGACACTGAAGCTTTCTTT; CDR3: CASSFNRDTEAFF
J: TRBJ1-2; size: few; V: TRBV7-2; length: 13; D: .; DNA: TGTGCCAGCAGCTTTACAGGGAGCTATGGCTACACCTTC; CDR3: CASSFTGSYGYTF